Sequencing of this TCR beta chain was carried out in a study of Graves' ophthalmopathy and Graves' hyperthyroidism (dated by TCRdb to 2017 to 2018). With regard to the full study: Peripheral blood was collected at initial diagnosis, prior to any treatment. To explore V-J signatures that separate ophthalmopathy from hyperthyroidism, a discovery set of about a hundred patients was enrolled, consisting of roughly 45 with ophthalmopathy and approximately 60 with stable hyperthyroidism. Once sampling was done, hyperthyroidism patients were given methimazole at a starting dose of 30 mg daily, while ophthalmopathy patients were given high-dose intravenous methylprednisolone. In over 5 hyperthyroidism patients, the T-cell repertoire of thyroid tissue was compared with the T-cell repertoire of blood. TCR beta repertoire signatures were used to distinguish Graves' ophthalmopathy from Graves' hyperthyroidism and to predict progression to ophthalmopathy. In total, 135 blood samples were TCR-sequenced: under 45 ophthalmopathy, some 80 hyperthyroidism and about 17 hyperthyroidism-to-ophthalmopathy patients. An independent validation cohort was composed of some 19 hyperthyroidism patients and around 16 patients who later progressed from hyperthyroidism to ophthalmopathy. For training and testing, the approximately 92 patients in the discovery cohort were randomly divided in a 7:3 ratio.

For repertoire sequencing, TCR beta CDR3 regions were amplified from RNA transcripts. The first round was an RT-PCR using HTBI primers with the Qiagen OneStep RT-PCR kit, and this first round was followed by a second-round multiplex PCR, then size selection and purification. Libraries were sequenced on an Illumina HiSeq2000 using paired-end 100 bp reads. In the paper's pipeline: SOAPnuke was used to process the reads, throwing out any read that had adapters, had uncalled bases, had a mean Phred below 15, or lacked an exact constant-primer or identifier match. High-quality paired reads were merged with COPE v1.2.5. Each unique nucleotide sequence was defined as a clonotype, and clonotypes were aligned to IMGT TRB V, D and J references with MiTCR v1.1. Only V-J combinations with frequency above 0.0001 were analysed, covering approximately 99% of repertoires. For each V-J combination, a TCR clonal expansion and chaos score was defined as the ratio of F50 clonal expansion to chaos observed in the TCRdist matrix. Welch's t-statistics and random forest were used to reduce features to about 14 V-J combinations, which were fed into a naive Bayes classifier. The Morisita-Horn index was used to measure how similar the thyroid and blood repertoires were. The public reads were reprocessed in TCRdb via fastp at Q25 and MiXCR, keeping in-frame beta chains. Every distinct CDR3 protein forms one entry, paired with its most common genes and DNA. The authors' filters were not applied to this entry. Recorded for this sample are about 220,000 distinct CDR3 sequences; around a fifth of them occurred a single time. The ten top clones hold approximately 39% of the sample.

Patients with ophthalmopathy had moderately to severely active disease, with a Clinical Activity Score of 3 or more, a NOSPECS grade of 4 or more, and a disease duration of less than 3 months. Patients with other autoimmune diseases, uncontrolled infections, pregnancy or lactation were excluded from the study. Diagnosis was based on clinical symptoms, serum thyroxine, TRAb, thyroid ultrasound and orbital computed tomography. Using Ficoll-Paque density gradient centrifugation, PBMCs were isolated from roughly 9.2 ml of fresh peripheral blood. Total RNA was extracted using Trizol reagent, and RNA quality was checked on an Agilent 2100 Bioanalyzer. The full study reports these points: Among expanded thyroid clonotypes with frequency above 0.001, most also showed up in blood, which suggests that blood repertoires may reflect the thyroid immune response. Sample size was not statistically predetermined, and group allocation was not concealed from the investigators. In cross-validation, the 13-signature model distinguished ophthalmopathy from stable hyperthyroidism with approximately 88% sensitivity and around 81% specificity, and in the test set the corresponding values were roughly 80% and 75%. In validation, the model predicted ophthalmopathy progression with 70.59% sensitivity and approximately 72% specificity; roughly 11 predicted patients were CT-confirmed with GO in a median of around 6 months.

In its sample, this clonotype was seen many times. Its antigen remains unidentified. Base qualities are not at hand, and no much larger clone is one base apart. Trimmed from V: 2 bases; trimmed from J: 5 bases; junction bases lacking a gene match: 3. According to the germline V gene, CDR1 reads SQVTM and CDR2 reads ANQGSEA. From the cysteine through the phenylalanine, the CDR3 covers 12 amino acids. The retained sequence is limited to the CDR3, 36 bases, with the frame set at the first base. The sequence is built from TRBV29-1 and TRBJ2-7, with 7 central nucleotides matching TRBD1. The source is a woman aged 45-65 years with Graves' ophthalmopathy. Donor details come from another sample of the same person, matched by shared clones. Sequences were obtained from peripheral blood. CDR3 sequence: CSVELGGHEQYF. The sequenced DNA: TGCAGCGTTGAATTAGGGGGCCACGAGCAGTACTTC.